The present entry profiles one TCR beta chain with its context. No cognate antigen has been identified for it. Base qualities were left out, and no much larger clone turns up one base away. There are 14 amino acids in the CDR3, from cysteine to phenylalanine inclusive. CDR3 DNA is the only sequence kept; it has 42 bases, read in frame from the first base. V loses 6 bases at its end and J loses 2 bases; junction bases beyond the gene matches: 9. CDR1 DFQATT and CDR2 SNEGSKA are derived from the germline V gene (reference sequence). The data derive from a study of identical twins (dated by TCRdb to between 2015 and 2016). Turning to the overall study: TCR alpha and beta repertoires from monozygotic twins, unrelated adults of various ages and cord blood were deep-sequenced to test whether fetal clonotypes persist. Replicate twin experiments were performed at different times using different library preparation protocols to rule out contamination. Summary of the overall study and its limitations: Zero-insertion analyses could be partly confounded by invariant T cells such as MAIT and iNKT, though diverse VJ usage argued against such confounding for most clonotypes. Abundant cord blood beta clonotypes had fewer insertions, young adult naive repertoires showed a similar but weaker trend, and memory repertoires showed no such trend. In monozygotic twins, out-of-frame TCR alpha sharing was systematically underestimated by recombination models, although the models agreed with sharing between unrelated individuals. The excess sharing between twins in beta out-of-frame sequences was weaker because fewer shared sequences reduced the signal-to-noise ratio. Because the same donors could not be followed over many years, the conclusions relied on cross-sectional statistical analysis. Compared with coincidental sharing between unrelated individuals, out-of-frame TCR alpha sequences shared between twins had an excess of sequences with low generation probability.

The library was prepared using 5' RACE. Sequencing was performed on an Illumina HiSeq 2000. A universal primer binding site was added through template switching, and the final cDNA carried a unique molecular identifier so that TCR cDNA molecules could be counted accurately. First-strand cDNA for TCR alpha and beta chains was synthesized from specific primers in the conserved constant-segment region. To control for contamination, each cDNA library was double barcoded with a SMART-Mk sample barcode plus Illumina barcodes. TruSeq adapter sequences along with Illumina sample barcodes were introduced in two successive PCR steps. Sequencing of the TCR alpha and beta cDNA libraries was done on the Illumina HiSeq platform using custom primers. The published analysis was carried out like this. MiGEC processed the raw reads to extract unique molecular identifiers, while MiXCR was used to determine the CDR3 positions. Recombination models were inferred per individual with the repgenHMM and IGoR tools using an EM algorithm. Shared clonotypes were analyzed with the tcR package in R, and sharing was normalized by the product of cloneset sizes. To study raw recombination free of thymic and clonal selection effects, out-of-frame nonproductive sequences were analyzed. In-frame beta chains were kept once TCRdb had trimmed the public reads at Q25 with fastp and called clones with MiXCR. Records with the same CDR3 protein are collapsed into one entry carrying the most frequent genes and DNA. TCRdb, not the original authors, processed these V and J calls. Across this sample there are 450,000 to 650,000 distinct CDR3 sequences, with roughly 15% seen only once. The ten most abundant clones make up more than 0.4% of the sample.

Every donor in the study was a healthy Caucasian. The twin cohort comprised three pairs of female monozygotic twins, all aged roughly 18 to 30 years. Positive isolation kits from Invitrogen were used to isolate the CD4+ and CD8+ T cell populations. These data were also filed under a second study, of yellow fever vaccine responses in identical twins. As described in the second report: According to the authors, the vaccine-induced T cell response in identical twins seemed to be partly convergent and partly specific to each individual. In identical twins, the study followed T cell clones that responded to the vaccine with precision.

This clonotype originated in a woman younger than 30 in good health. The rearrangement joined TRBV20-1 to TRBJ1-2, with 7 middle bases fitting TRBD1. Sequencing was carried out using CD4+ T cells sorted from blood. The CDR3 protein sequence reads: CSAKTRQGNYGYTF. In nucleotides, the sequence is TGCAGTGCCAAAACCCGACAGGGAAACTATGGCTACACCTTC.